The 17 T cell receptor beta chains listed next were all sequenced from one sample in a study of T-cell reconstitution after alpha-beta-depleted transplantation in children. Library preparation (for TCRbeta) was performed with unique molecular identifiers. TCRdb itself ran the PCR reads through MiXCR, one entry per CDR3 protein. The repertoire holds hundreds of thousands of distinct CDR3 sequences, with 10% to 15% as singletons. Source: PBMCs, mostly from graft donor cells, taken 360 days after TCRalphabeta/CD19-depleted stem cell transplant. The receptors stem from a male patient between 5 and 17 years old who had a stem cell transplant for acute myeloid leukemia, so the T cells may come from the graft donor.

In this sample, this clonotype turned up a few times. This chain uses TRBV6-2 or TRBV6-3 with TRBJ2-2; no definite D call. The CDR3 consists of 15 residues. Germline values: CDR1 MNHEY, CDR2 SVGEGT. Trimming removed 6 bases at V and 0 bases at J, with 11 bases between. The CDR3 is CASSSTDANTGELFF. CDR3 nucleotide sequence: TGTGCCAGCAGCTCTACAGACGCGAACACCGGGGAGCTGTTTTTT.

This chain joins TRBV20-1 and TRBJ2-5; 13 nucleotides align to TRBD2. Germline V gives CDR1 DFQATT, CDR2 SNEGSKA (reference sequence). There are 14 residues in the CDR3. After removal of 6 bases from V and 6 bases from J, the junction contained 7 bases not matched to a gene. The CDR3 reads CSAEGTSGKKTQYF. The DNA of the CDR3 is TGCAGTGCGGAGGGGACTAGCGGGAAAAAGACCCAGTACTTC.

There are a few counts of this clonotype. The J gene is TRBJ2-7, the V gene TRBV15, with D perhaps matching TRBD1 (6 bases). The CDR3 length is 14 residues. Germline-derived CDR1 and CDR2 are LNHNV and YYDKDF (reference sequence). Between the trimmed V and J ends, which lost 4 bases and 3 bases, there was a span of 13 bases. For the CDR3, the DNA is TGTGCCACCAGCATTGGACAGTACGGCTACGAGCAGTACTTC. It codes for CATSIGQYGYEQYF.

This clonotype occurred a few times. The V and J genes are TRBV20-1 and TRBJ1-2; D perhaps matches TRBD1 (5 bases). Between the trimmed V and J ends, which lost 0 bases and 4 bases, there was a span of 18 bases. The germline CDR1 and CDR2 sequences are DFQATT and SNEGSKA (reference sequence). The CDR3 extends over 16 amino acids. CDR3: CSARDPQAGVGYGYTF. Here the CDR3 DNA reads TGCAGTGCTAGAGATCCTCAGGCGGGGGTTGGCTATGGCTACACCTTC.

This clonotype was detected once. This chain links TRBV7-9 with TRBJ2-7, with TRBD2 matching 8 bases. The germline CDR1 and CDR2 sequences are SEHNR and FQNEAQ (reference sequence). CDR3 length: 12 amino acids. The trim removed 6 bases at V and 7 bases at J, leaving 5 bases unmatched. The CDR3 reads CASSSGIGEQYF. The CDR3, as DNA: TGTGCCAGCAGTAGCGGGATCGGGGAGCAGTACTTC. The variable domain in full, completed from reference TRBV7-9 and TRBJ2-7, reads DTGVSQNPRHKITKRGQNVTFRCDPISEHNRLYWYRQTLGQGPEFLTYFQNEAQLEKSRLLSDRFSAERPKGSFSTLEIQRTEQGDSAMYLCASSSGIGEQYFGPGTRLTVT.

This clonotype has a handful of counts. As DNA, the CDR3 is TGCGCCAGCAGCCTCGTGACTAGCGGGGCTAACACCGGGGAGCTGTTTTTT. Its translation: CASSLVTSGANTGELFF. J is TRBJ2-2 and V is TRBV4-3; 11 bases fit TRBD2. CDR1 is LGHNA and CDR2 is YSLEER in the germline V gene. The CDR3 covers 17 residues. The V gene end was trimmed by 4 bases and the J gene end by 2 bases; junction bases not matched to a gene: 6.

This chain links TRBV7-9 with TRBJ2-1, with TRBD2 matching 10 bases. Germline CDR1 reads SEHNR; CDR2 reads FQNEAQ (reference sequence). V lost 4 bases, J lost 4 bases, and 10 bases stayed unmatched. The CDR3 runs 17 residues. CDR3 amino acids: CASSSNLLAGPYNEQFF. CDR3 nucleotides: TGTGCCAGCAGCTCCAACTTACTAGCGGGGCCTTACAATGAGCAGTTCTTC.

J is TRBJ2-4 and V is TRBV5-1; 7 nucleotides match TRBD2. Trimming removed 0 bases from V and 0 bases from J; junction bases left unmatched: 9. In germline, CDR1 is SGHRS, CDR2 YFSETQ. This CDR3 region has 18 residues. Here the CDR3 reads CASSLGVGRELAKNIQYF. CDR3 nucleotide sequence: TGCGCCAGCAGCTTGGGAGTTGGGAGGGAGTTAGCCAAAAACATTCAGTACTTC. Filled out from reference TRBV5-1 and TRBJ2-4, the complete variable domain reads KAGVTQTPRYLIKTRGQQVTLSCSPISGHRSVSWYQQTPGQGLQFLFEYFSETQRNKGNFPGRFSGRQFSNSRSEMNVSTLELGDSALYLCASSLGVGRELAKNIQYFGAGTRLSVL.

The gene calls are TRBV18 and TRBJ2-4, with D possibly being TRBD1 (6 bases). V was pared by 8 bases and J by 9 bases, with 17 bases between. The CDR3 is 13 amino acids. Germline CDR1 is KGHSH and CDR2 is LQKENI. CDR3 DNA: TGTGCCAGCCAATGGGGGCCCCAGAGCATTCAGTACTTC. Encoded protein: CASQWGPQSIQYF. Filled out from reference TRBV18 and TRBJ2-4, the complete variable domain reads NAGVMQNPRHLVRRRGQEARLRCSPMKGHSHVYWYRQLPEEGLKFMVYLQKENIIDESGMPKERFSAEFPKEGPSILRIQQVVRGDSAAYFCASQWGPQSIQYFGAGTRLSVL.

This clonotype was counted a few times. This sequence joins TRBV4-1 and TRBJ2-3, with D unresolved. Germline loops: CDR1 MGHRA, CDR2 YSYEKL. This CDR3 has 16 amino acids. V was pared by 1 base and J by 0 bases, with 11 bases between. CDR3 loop: CASSQADLWSTDTQYF. The CDR3 DNA reads as TGCGCCAGCAGCCAAGCTGACCTTTGGAGCACAGATACGCAGTATTTT.

This clonotype appeared many times. The rearrangement uses TRBV5-1 and TRBJ2-5; D is ambiguous. Per the germline V gene, CDR1 is SGHRS and CDR2 is YFSETQ. The CDR3 is made up of 12 amino acids. V shed 3 bases and J shed 4 bases, with 7 bases lying between them. CDR3 nucleotide sequence: TGCGCCAGCAGCTCCTTACTAGAGACCCAGTACTTC. It codes for CASSSLLETQYF. Full variable domain (remainder filled in from reference TRBV5-1 and TRBJ2-5): KAGVTQTPRYLIKTRGQQVTLSCSPISGHRSVSWYQQTPGQGLQFLFEYFSETQRNKGNFPGRFSGRQFSNSRSEMNVSTLELGDSALYLCASSSLLETQYFGPGTRLLVL.

This clonotype was detected ten times or more. The J gene is TRBJ2-7, the V gene TRBV7-9, with a tentative D call TRBD1 (6 bases). Trimming removed 5 bases from V and 7 bases from J, with 9 bases in between. Per the germline V gene, CDR1 is SEHNR and CDR2 is FQNEAQ (reference sequence). The CDR3 is made up of 11 amino acids. CDR3 sequence: CASSAQGEQYF. DNA for the CDR3: TGTGCCAGCAGCGCACAGGGAGAGCAGTACTTC.

This clonotype was seen at least ten times. The chain carries TRBV20-1 and TRBJ2-7; 10 positions match TRBD2. This CDR3 is built from 14 residues. Per germline, CDR1 DFQATT and CDR2 SNEGSKA (reference sequence). Trimming at V came to 5 bases and at J to 3 bases, leaving 7 bases not matched to a gene. CDR3 sequence reads: CSARGLAVLYEQYF. CDR3 in DNA: TGCAGTGCTCGTGGACTAGCGGTTCTCTACGAGCAGTACTTC.

The V call is TRBV4-2, the J call TRBJ1-1, with D maybe TRBD1 (6 bases). CDR1 is LGHNA and CDR2 is YNFKEQ in the germline V gene. The CDR3 totals 14 residues. Trimming stripped 0 bases from V and 8 bases from J, with 13 bases between. The CDR3 DNA follows: TGTGCCAGCAGCCAAGACGTGACAGGTGCAGAAGCTTTCTTT. The encoded protein is CASSQDVTGAEAFF.

The rearrangement links TRBV6-1 to TRBJ2-3; either TRBD1 or TRBD2 may fit D (5 bases each). The ends were cut back, 10 bases at V and 5 bases at J, with 16 bases in the middle. Germline values: CDR1 MNHNS, CDR2 SASEGT. CDR3 length: 13 amino acids. This CDR3 is CATAPLGVDTQYF. For the CDR3, the DNA is TGTGCCACCGCGCCACTAGGGGTAGATACGCAGTATTTT.

The chain couples TRBV29-1 to TRBJ2-1; 10 bases align to TRBD2. From germline, CDR1 is SQVTM and CDR2 ANQGSEA. The CDR3 has 15 amino acids. V shed 2 bases and J 5 bases; nucleotides not matched to a gene: 6. CDR3 sequence reads: CSVENGAGGNNEQFF. CDR3 DNA: TGCAGCGTTGAAAACGGAGCGGGAGGGAACAATGAGCAGTTCTTC.

This chain uses TRBV29-1 with TRBJ1-2, with a tentative D call TRBD1 (5 bases). Deletions cut 2 bases from V and 3 bases from J, with 10 bases between. The CDR3 is 13 amino acids. The germline V gene encodes CDR1 SQVTM and CDR2 ANQGSEA. The CDR3 sequence: CSVELRGYYGYTF. CDR3 nucleotide sequence: TGCAGCGTTGAACTGAGGGGTTACTATGGCTACACCTTC. Full variable domain (missing parts from reference TRBV29-1 and TRBJ1-2): SAVISQKPSRDICQRGTSLTIQCQVDSQVTMMFWYRQQPGQSLTLIATANQGSEATYESGFVIDKFPISRPNLTFSTLTVSNMSPEDSSIYLCSVELRGYYGYTFGSGTRLTVV.